This T cell receptor beta chain was recovered during a study of PD-L1 blockade in urothelial cancer. Study context: Males with bladder-origin urothelial cancer constituted about 85% of the roughly 30 patients.

This clone has just one count. Measured with immunoSEQ multiplex PCR; TCRdb has only the in-frame clones, and not every one. The sample records approximately 70,000 clones, roughly 89% being singletons. This CDR3 comprises 13 residues. Germline V gene data show CDR1 as SGHRS and CDR2 as YFSETQ. V was cut by 4 bases and J by 5 bases, with 11 bases left in between. Time point specified: pretreatment peripheral blood. Diagnoses among patients were locally advanced or metastatic urothelial carcinoma. Pretreatment sampling and on-treatment sampling together yielded between 1 and 8 samples for each patient. The receptor was derived from a woman between 65 and 79 years old with urothelial cancer. This chain joins TRBV5-1 and TRBJ2-3; no clear D. Specimen: PBMCs, collected around atezolizumab (anti-PD-L1) treatment. The CDR3 nucleotides read TGCGCCAGCAGCCCAGATTACCGAGATACGCAGTATTTT. Its protein is CASSPDYRDTQYF. Based on the CDR3 plus reference TRBV5-1 and TRBJ2-3, the full variable domain is KAGVTQTPRYLIKTRGQQVTLSCSPISGHRSVSWYQQTPGQGLQFLFEYFSETQRNKGNFPGRFSGRQFSNSRSEMNVSTLELGDSALYLCASSPDYRDTQYFGPGTRLTVL.